One and the same sample provided the 21 T cell receptor beta chains below, sequenced in a study of blood T cells in healthy people across ages. Alongside a J-beta primer mix, a sample-barcoded 5' primer served in a second PCR lasting about 7 to 12 cycles. TCRdb independently ran MiXCR on the 5' RACE reads; one entry per CDR3 protein. The sample contains hundreds of thousands of distinct CDR3 sequences, 45% to 65% of which appear only once. The sequencing input was blood. These receptor sequences come from a man aged 55 to 70 in good health.

This chain uses TRBV4-2 with TRBJ1-1; D is uncertain. Per the germline V gene, CDR1 is LGHNA and CDR2 is YNFKEQ. The CDR3 is made up of 15 amino acids. V lost 0 bases and J 4 bases, leaving 12 bases between the germline ends. The CDR3, as DNA: TGTGCCAGCAGCCAAGAAGGTGGAGGGTTCACTGAAGCTTTCTTT. Amino acid sequence: CASSQEGGGFTEAFF.

This clonotype was seen a single time. This chain uses TRBV25-1 with TRBJ1-1, with TRBD1 identical over 7 bases. CDR3 length equals 15 residues. CDR1 MGHDK and CDR2 SYGVNS come from the germline V gene. J was trimmed by 4 bases and V by 6 bases; bases with no gene match: 11. As DNA, the CDR3 is TGTGCCAGCAGGTCAGACAGGGTTCCGGGCACTGAAGCTTTCTTT. This gives the protein CASRSDRVPGTEAFF.

J is TRBJ2-5 and V is TRBV20-1; 12 bases map to TRBD2. CDR3 length equals 16 residues. Germline CDR1 is DFQATT and CDR2 is SNEGSKA (reference sequence). With 4 bases clipped from V and 2 bases from J, the junction kept 8 bases outside the gene matches. CDR3: CSAILGLAGIQETQYF. The CDR3 DNA reads as TGCAGTGCTATACTAGGACTAGCGGGGATTCAAGAGACCCAGTACTTC.

DNA of the CDR3: TGCGCCAGCAGCGCAGGGTCGGGGGAGACCCAGTACTTC. Translating gives CASSAGSGETQYF. J is TRBJ2-7 and V is TRBV5-1; D tentatively fits TRBD1 or TRBD2 (5 bases each). The closer fit of TRBJ2-5 to the DNA end suggests the J call may be wrong. This CDR3 comprises 13 residues. Germline assignment: CDR1 SGHRS and CDR2 YFSETQ.

CDR3 region: CSVDFNGPVPTSGGPSYEQYF. Written as DNA, the CDR3 is TGCAGCGTCGATTTTAATGGACCAGTCCCGACTAGCGGGGGGCCATCCTACGAGCAGTACTTC. The chain carries TRBV29-1 and TRBJ2-4; 13 positions agree with TRBD2. The DNA end is a closer match to TRBJ2-7, so the J assignment may be wrong. CDR1 and CDR2 (germline): SQVTM, ANQGSEA. This CDR3 contains 21 residues.

This chain connects TRBV9 to TRBJ1-3; 7 bases agree with TRBD1. This CDR3 is 18 amino acids long. After removal of 3 bases from V and 0 bases from J, the junction contained 12 bases not matched to a gene. CDR1 is SGDLS and CDR2 is YYNGEE in the germline V gene. CDR3 amino acids: CASSDRGSSPSSGNTIYF. The CDR3 DNA follows: TGTGCCAGCAGCGACAGGGGAAGCAGTCCGAGCTCTGGAAACACCATATATTTT.

This chain links TRBV10-3 with TRBJ2-1; 11 bases are a match to TRBD2. This CDR3 contains 14 residues. Per the germline V gene, CDR1 is ENHRY and CDR2 is SYGVKD. V gave up 9 bases and J gave up 5 bases; unmatched junction bases: 6. The CDR3 bases are TGTGCCATACAGACTAGCGGGGACCACAATGAGCAGTTCTTC. Protein product: CAIQTSGDHNEQFF.

This clonotype was seen a handful of times. The chain uses TRBV12-3 or TRBV12-4 and TRBJ1-4; weak D call: TRBD1 (5 bases). The V and J ends lost 5 bases and 14 bases respectively, with 18 bases between them. The CDR3 covers 13 residues. The CDR3 spells CASSRDSQGGLFF. DNA for the CDR3: TGTGCCAGCAGTAGGGATAGCCAGGGAGGGCTGTTTTTT.

Points on this clonotype: One end of the junction fails to match germline, which may point to a read error. The genes are TRBV12-3 or TRBV12-4 and TRBJ1-5; 9 nucleotides line up with TRBD1. The length of the CDR3 is 16 residues. The CDR3 coding sequence is TGTGCCAGCAGTTTTGGGACAGGGTTGGGCAAGCAGCCCCAGCATTTT. This gives the protein CASSFGTGLGKQPQHF.

The chain is built from TRBV12-3 or TRBV12-4 and TRBJ2-7; 8 bases are a match to TRBD2. Near its end, the DNA agrees better with TRBJ2-4, so the J call may be wrong. The CDR3 totals 14 residues. CDR3 sequence: CASSPGGSRNIQYF. Here the CDR3 DNA reads TGTGCCAGCTCCCCGGGGGGGTCAAGGAACATTCAGTACTTC.

This chain joins TRBV6-6 and TRBJ2-7, with D tentatively TRBD1 or TRBD2 (5 bases each). V was clipped by 7 bases and J by 5 bases, with 24 bases between them. The CDR3 is made up of 16 amino acids. Germline values: CDR1 MNHNY, CDR2 SVGAGI (reference sequence). The CDR3 spells CASTQGAGPRSHEQYF. The CDR3 nucleotides read TGTGCCAGCACCCAGGGCGCGGGTCCGCGTTCCCACGAGCAGTACTTC.

The chain recombines TRBV2 with TRBJ2-6, with a tentative D call TRBD1 (6 bases). V was cut by 9 bases and J by 4 bases, with 13 bases left in between. Looked up from germline, CDR1 is SNHLY and CDR2 is FYNNEI. The length of the CDR3 is 14 residues. CDR3 loop: CASNQGLGANVLTF. Written as DNA, the CDR3 is TGTGCCAGTAACCAGGGGTTAGGGGCCAACGTCCTGACTTTC. Together with reference TRBV2 and TRBJ2-6, the CDR3 gives the full variable domain: EPEVTQTPSHQVTQMGQEVILRCVPISNHLYFYWYRQILGQKVEFLVSFYNNEISEKSEIFDDQFSVERPDGSNFTLKIRSTKLEDSAMYFCASNQGLGANVLTFGAGSRLTVL.

This clonotype came up a few times. V is TRBV29-1 and J is TRBJ1-2; 8 nucleotides agree with TRBD1. V gave up 1 base and J gave up 6 bases; unmatched junction bases: 1. The CDR3 loop spans 12 amino acids. Germline CDR1 and CDR2: SQVTM and ANQGSEA. The DNA for the CDR3 is TGCAGCGTTGAAGCAGGGGGCAATGGCTACACCTTC. Encoded protein: CSVEAGGNGYTF. Supplemented by reference TRBV29-1 and TRBJ1-2, the full variable domain reads SAVISQKPSRDICQRGTSLTIQCQVDSQVTMMFWYRQQPGQSLTLIATANQGSEATYESGFVIDKFPISRPNLTFSTLTVSNMSPEDSSIYLCSVEAGGNGYTFGSGTRLTVV.

The chain links TRBV3-1 to TRBJ2-5; D gene ambiguous. Trimming left V 1 base short and J 0 bases short, with 6 bases between. In germline, CDR1 is LGHDT, CDR2 YNNKEL (reference sequence). CDR3 length: 14 amino acids. CDR3 protein: CASSQGVNQETQYF. The CDR3 DNA reads TGTGCCAGCAGCCAAGGTGTTAACCAAGAGACCCAGTACTTC.

This clonotype has more than one count but fewer than ten. The chain joins TRBV20-1 to TRBJ1-2, with 10 positions matching TRBD1. The CDR3 extends over 13 amino acids. Trimming cost V 5 bases and J 9 bases; bases outside gene matches: 9. CDR1 is DFQATT and CDR2 is SNEGSKA in the germline V gene (reference sequence). The CDR3 region is CSAPPGQGKSYTF. CDR3 in DNA: TGCAGTGCTCCGCCGGGACAGGGGAAGAGCTACACCTTC.

This clonotype was counted only a few times. This rearrangement joins TRBV28 to TRBJ2-5, with a possible D match to TRBD2 (5 bases). Germline V gene data show CDR1 as MDHEN and CDR2 as SYDVKM. The germline V and J ends were trimmed by 8 bases and 5 bases, with 12 bases remaining between them. The CDR3 contains 12 residues. CDR3 residues: CASSWRRETQYF. CDR3 nucleotide sequence: TGTGCCAGCTCCTGGAGGCGGGAGACCCAGTACTTC.

This clonotype was observed once. The J gene is TRBJ2-1, the V gene TRBV5-1, with 9 bases identical to TRBD1. Germline CDR1 and CDR2: SGHRS and YFSETQ. CDR3 length: 14 amino acids. V shed 4 bases, J shed 4 bases, and the junction held 3 bases outside the gene matches. The CDR3 nucleotides read TGCGCCAGCAGCGAAGGGACAGGGTACAATGAGCAGTTCTTC. Translating it yields CASSEGTGYNEQFF. Filled out from reference TRBV5-1 and TRBJ2-1, the complete variable domain reads KAGVTQTPRYLIKTRGQQVTLSCSPISGHRSVSWYQQTPGQGLQFLFEYFSETQRNKGNFPGRFSGRQFSNSRSEMNVSTLELGDSALYLCASSEGTGYNEQFFGPGTRLTVL.

The chain is built from TRBV29-1 and TRBJ2-5, with 8 bases fitting TRBD2. The CDR3 is 12 amino acids. The V and J ends lost 4 bases and 11 bases, in that order; junction bases with no gene match: 9. Looked up from germline, CDR1 is SQVTM and CDR2 is ANQGSEA. CDR3 amino acids: CSVGLANNEQYF. The CDR3 DNA sequence: TGCAGCGTTGGACTAGCGAACAATGAGCAGTACTTC.

The chain joins TRBV20-1 to TRBJ2-5, with D perhaps matching TRBD2 (5 bases). This CDR3 is 12 amino acids long. CDR1 and CDR2 (germline): DFQATT, SNEGSKA (reference sequence). Trimming shortened V by 4 bases and J by 5 bases, and 11 bases separated the two germline ends. CDR3 coding DNA: TGCAGTGCTACGGAGGTCTGGGAGACCCAGTACTTC. This encodes CSATEVWETQYF.

This sequence joins TRBV20-1 and TRBJ1-2; D is possibly TRBD1 (6 bases). Per the germline V gene, CDR1 is DFQATT and CDR2 is SNEGSKA (reference sequence). V dropped 3 bases and J dropped 6 bases, with 11 bases sitting between them. The CDR3 consists of 12 residues. The CDR3 protein is CSASWQGHGYTF. The CDR3 DNA reads TGCAGTGCTAGTTGGCAGGGGCATGGCTACACCTTC.

The chain uses TRBV6-2 or TRBV6-3 and TRBJ2-7; TRBD1 or TRBD2 may be the D gene (5 bases each). Trimming left V 10 bases short and J 2 bases short, with 18 bases between. The CDR3 spans 14 residues. The germline CDR1 and CDR2 sequences are MNHEY and SVGEGT. CDR3 sequence reads: CATKGSWVTYEQYF. CDR3 sequence (DNA): TGTGCCACCAAGGGGAGTTGGGTAACCTACGAGCAGTACTTC.